This T cell receptor (beta chain) comes out of a study of T-cell reconstitution after alpha-beta-depleted transplantation in children (dated by TCRdb to between 2015 and 2016). With respect to the entire study: Using TCR repertoire profiling, the study quantitatively followed how T-cell immune reconstitution unfolded in children after TCRalphabeta/CD19-depleted allogeneic hematopoietic cell transplantation.

V and J lose 5 bases and 3 bases, and a span of 13 bases separates them. From its cysteine to its phenylalanine, the CDR3 spans 13 amino acids. The kept DNA is CDR3 alone, 39 bases in frame from the first base. CDR1 and CDR2, per the germline V gene (reference sequence), are DFQATT and SNEGSKA. This clonotype has ten or more counts. The antigen this receptor binds is unknown. There are no base qualities to consult, and no much larger clone falls within one base. Preparation of the library involved PCR. Sequencing used an Illumina HiSeq 2500. TCR library preparation used molecular barcoding, with unique molecular identifiers applied to normalize quantification of the TCRbeta repertoire. The public reads were quality trimmed at Q25 with fastp and then assembled into clones with MiXCR by TCRdb, keeping productive beta chains. Rows with one shared CDR3 protein collapse into an entry with the most common genes and DNA. The sample yields around 200,000 distinct CDR3 sequences; around 6.8% were counted once. Over 2.5% of the sample is taken by the ten largest.

The sequence came from a human donor who donated a stem cell graft to a child with Wiskott-Aldrich syndrome. Sequencing used PBMCs from the stem cell graft donor, obtained from the stem cell graft. The receptor chain draws on TRBV20-1 and TRBJ1-2, with TRBD1 as a weak D call on 6 bases. The sequence in DNA is TGCAGTGCTCCACAGGGTTACGACTATGGCTACACCTTC. Its coded protein is CSAPQGYDYGYTF.